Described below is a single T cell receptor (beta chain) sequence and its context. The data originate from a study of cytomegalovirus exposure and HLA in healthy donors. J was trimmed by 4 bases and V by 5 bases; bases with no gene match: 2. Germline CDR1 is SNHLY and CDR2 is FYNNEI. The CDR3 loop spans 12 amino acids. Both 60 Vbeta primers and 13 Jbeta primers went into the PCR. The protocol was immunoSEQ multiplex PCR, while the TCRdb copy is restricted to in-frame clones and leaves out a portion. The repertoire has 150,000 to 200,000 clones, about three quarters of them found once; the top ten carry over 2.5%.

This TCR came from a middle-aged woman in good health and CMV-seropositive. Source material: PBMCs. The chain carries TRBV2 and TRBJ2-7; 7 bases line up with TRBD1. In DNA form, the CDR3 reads TGTGCCAGCAGTCCACAGGGGTACGAGCAGTACTTC. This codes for CASSPQGYEQYF. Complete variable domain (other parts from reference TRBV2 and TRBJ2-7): EPEVTQTPSHQVTQMGQEVILRCVPISNHLYFYWYRQILGQKVEFLVSFYNNEISEKSEIFDDQFSVERPDGSNFTLKIRSTKLEDSAMYFCASSPQGYEQYFGPGTRLTVT.